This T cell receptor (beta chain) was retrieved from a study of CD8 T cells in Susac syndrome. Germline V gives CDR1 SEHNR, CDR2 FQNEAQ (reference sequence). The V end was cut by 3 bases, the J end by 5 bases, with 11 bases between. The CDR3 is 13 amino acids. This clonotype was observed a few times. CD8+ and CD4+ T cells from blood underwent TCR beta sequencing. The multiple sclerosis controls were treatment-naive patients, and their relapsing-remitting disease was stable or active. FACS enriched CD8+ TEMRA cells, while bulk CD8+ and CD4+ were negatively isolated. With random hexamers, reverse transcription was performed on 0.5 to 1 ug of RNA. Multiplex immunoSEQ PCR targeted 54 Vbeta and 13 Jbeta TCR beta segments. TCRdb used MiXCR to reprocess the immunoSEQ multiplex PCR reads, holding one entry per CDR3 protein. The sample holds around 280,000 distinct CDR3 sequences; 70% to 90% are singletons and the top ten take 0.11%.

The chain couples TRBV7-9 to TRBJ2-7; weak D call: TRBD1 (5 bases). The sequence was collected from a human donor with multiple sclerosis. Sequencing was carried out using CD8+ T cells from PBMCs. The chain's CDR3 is CASSLAGMNEQYF. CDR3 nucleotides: TGTGCCAGCAGCTTGGCAGGGATGAACGAGCAGTACTTC.